This entry lists 25 T cell receptor beta chains sequenced from one sample in a study of T cell responses to AZD1222 COVID-19 vaccine. Generated by immunoSEQ multiplex PCR, the TCRdb table keeps only in-frame clones and is missing some. This sample has 150,000 to 180,000 clones, with roughly nine tenths found just once. Sequences were derived from peripheral blood, sampled on day 0 of MenACWY control vaccination. Receptors originate from an adult in good health.

The rearrangement joins TRBV12-3 or TRBV12-4 to TRBJ1-5; possible D gene TRBD1, 6 bases. V was shortened by 5 bases and J by 4 bases, with 9 bases between the two germline ends. This CDR3 has 13 residues. The DNA for the CDR3 is TGTGCCAGCAGTACCGACAGGAATCAGCCCCAGCATTTT. Amino acid sequence: CASSTDRNQPQHF.

The CDR3 region has the DNA TGTGCCAGCAGCCTCACTAGCGGGGGGGAGGATACGCAGTATTTT. This translates into CASSLTSGGEDTQYF. The V gene is TRBV7-8, the J gene TRBJ2-3, with 13 bases fitting TRBD2. The CDR3 has 15 amino acids. With 5 bases clipped from V and 6 bases from J, the junction kept 5 bases outside the gene matches. Germline assignment: CDR1 SGHVS and CDR2 FQNEAQ.

This clone was counted a single time. This sequence joins TRBV19 and TRBJ1-5; perhaps TRBD1 as D (6 bases). Germline assignment: CDR1 LNHDA and CDR2 SQIVND (reference sequence). CDR3 length: 15 residues. Trimming pared 8 bases from V and 2 bases from J, leaving 16 bases between. CDR3 bases: TGTGCCAGTCAGGCGGGGGGGCTGCGCAATCAGCCCCAGCATTTT. Protein product: CASQAGGLRNQPQHF.

The chain recombines TRBV5-4 with TRBJ2-3; D perhaps matches TRBD2 (6 bases). This CDR3 is built from 16 residues. Germline V gene data show CDR1 as SGHNT and CDR2 as YYREEE (reference sequence). Between the trimmed V and J ends, which lost 3 bases and 2 bases, there was a span of 16 bases. The CDR3 bases are TGTGCCAGCAGCTATGGCGGGCGGGGTTTCACAGATACGCAGTATTTT. It yields the protein CASSYGGRGFTDTQYF.

The chain employs TRBV5-4 and TRBJ2-2; D might be TRBD2 (5 bases). Per germline, CDR1 SGHNT and CDR2 YYREEE (reference sequence). V was cut by 3 bases and J by 4 bases, with 13 bases left in between. The CDR3 extends over 15 amino acids. The CDR3 sequence: CASSSSLGSTGELFF. The CDR3 bases are TGTGCCAGCAGCTCCTCCCTTGGGAGCACCGGGGAGCTGTTTTTT.

This clone was observed a single time. The rearrangement uses TRBV7-9 and TRBJ1-1; D gene unclear. In germline, CDR1 is SEHNR, CDR2 FQNEAQ (reference sequence). Trimming shortened V by 0 bases and J by 6 bases, and 14 bases separated the two germline ends. There are 15 residues in the CDR3. CDR3 bases: TGTGCCAGCAGCTTAGCTGACATGGTGAAGCCTGAAGCTTTCTTT. The encoded protein is CASSLADMVKPEAFF.

The genes are TRBV21-1 and TRBJ2-2; the table's D call, TRBD2, was not checked against the DNA. TRBV21-1 is described as a pseudogene. The CDR3 runs to 18 residues. The CDR3 region is CASSKGAGARSNTGELFF. The CDR3 DNA follows: TGTGCCAGCAGCAAAGGGGCGGGGGCAAGATCTAACACCGGGGAGCTGTTTTTT.

The V gene is TRBV11-2, the J gene TRBJ2-1, with 11 bases identical to TRBD2. This CDR3 is 14 amino acids long. With V trimmed by 1 base and J by 9 bases, 2 bases remained unmatched. The germline CDR1 and CDR2 sequences are SGHAT and FQNNGV. CDR3 sequence (DNA): TGTGCCAGCAGCTTAGCCCTAGCGGGAGGTGAGCAGTTCTTC. The encoded protein is CASSLALAGGEQFF.

In nucleotides, the CDR3 is TGCGCCAGCAGCTCCCGGGACAGCCGCACAGATACGCAGTATTTT. This codes for CASSSRDSRTDTQYF. The V and J genes are TRBV5-1 and TRBJ2-3, with 7 bases lining up with TRBD1. V trimming: 3 bases; J trimming: 1 base; junction bases outside the gene matches: 5. Germline assignment: CDR1 SGHRS and CDR2 YFSETQ. This CDR3 region has 15 residues. Complete variable domain (other parts from reference TRBV5-1 and TRBJ2-3): KAGVTQTPRYLIKTRGQQVTLSCSPISGHRSVSWYQQTPGQGLQFLFEYFSETQRNKGNFPGRFSGRQFSNSRSEMNVSTLELGDSALYLCASSSRDSRTDTQYFGPGTRLTVL.

CDR3 in amino acids: CASTPLRGLGTEAFF. CDR3 sequence (DNA): TGTGCCAGCACCCCCCTCCGAGGGTTAGGAACTGAAGCTTTCTTT. This sequence joins TRBV6-5 and TRBJ1-1; unclear D gene. The CDR3 covers 15 residues. V was shortened by 7 bases and J by 5 bases, with 20 bases between the two germline ends. Germline V lookup: CDR1 MNHEY, CDR2 SVGAGI.

The gene calls are TRBV24-1 and TRBJ1-5; TRBD1 might be the D (5 bases). The CDR3 spans 18 residues. Trimming removed 3 bases at V and 2 bases at J, with 19 bases between. Germline-derived CDR1 and CDR2 are KGHDR and SFDVKD. Here the CDR3 DNA reads TGTGCCACCAGTGATGAGACGGGACCCGGTGGGGGCAATCAGCCCCAGCATTTT. Residues: CATSDETGPGGGNQPQHF.

The gene calls are TRBV7-2 and TRBJ2-3; D is ambiguous. CDR1 SGHTA and CDR2 FQGNSA come from the germline V gene. CDR3 length equals 13 residues. Trimming removed 5 bases from V and 6 bases from J, with 12 bases in between. The CDR3 protein is CASSPPEGDTQYF. The CDR3, as DNA: TGTGCCAGCAGCCCCCCTGAAGGGGATACGCAGTATTTT.

The rearrangement joins TRBV5-1 to TRBJ1-3; the D gene is possibly TRBD1 (6 bases). Deletions cut 5 bases from V and 4 bases from J, with 19 bases between. Germline CDR1 reads SGHRS; CDR2 reads YFSETQ. CDR3 size: 16 residues. This CDR3 is CASRSSGAARGNTIYF. CDR3 in DNA: TGCGCCAGCAGGAGTTCAGGGGCCGCTCGGGGAAACACCATATATTTT.

DNA of the CDR3: TGCAGCGTTGAAGTACAGCAAGAGACCCAGTACTTC. Protein: CSVEVQQETQYF. V usage is TRBV29-1 and J usage is TRBJ2-5, with D unresolved. CDR3 size: 12 residues. Germline CDR1 reads SQVTM; CDR2 reads ANQGSEA. V was clipped by 1 base and J by 2 bases, with 5 bases between them.

The sample holds a few counts of this clone. J is TRBJ1-4 and V is TRBV10-3, with D unclear. CDR3 length equals 15 residues. Per germline, CDR1 ENHRY and CDR2 SYGVKD. Trimming removed 2 bases at V and 1 base at J, with 8 bases between. CDR3 DNA: TGTGCCATCAGTGAGGACCCGGGAACTAATGAAAAACTGTTTTTT. Residues: CAISEDPGTNEKLFF.

This clone has just one count. The rearrangement joins TRBV24-1 to TRBJ2-3; 8 nucleotides align to TRBD2. Germline lookup yields CDR1 KGHDR and CDR2 SFDVKD. This CDR3 has 14 amino acids. V was pared by 4 bases and J by 7 bases, with 6 bases of the junction left unmatched. CDR3 protein: CATSDERERNTQYF. CDR3 nucleotide sequence: TGTGCCACCAGTGACGAGCGGGAGAGAAATACGCAGTATTTT.

This clone has a single count. The chain combines TRBV6-5 with TRBJ2-7, with TRBD2 identical over 7 bases. The germline V gene encodes CDR1 MNHEY and CDR2 SVGAGI. The CDR3 sequence is 13 residues long. Trimming removed 8 bases from V and 6 bases from J; junction bases left unmatched: 10. CDR3 sequence (DNA): TGTGCCAGCCGTCTTGGGGCGGGGGTCGAGCAGTACTTC. It encodes CASRLGAGVEQYF.

This clone has only a few counts. The sample holds other DNA sequences that translate to the same CDR3. The chain combines TRBV12-3 or TRBV12-4 with TRBJ1-1, with a possible D match to TRBD1 (5 bases). The CDR3 runs 13 residues. V shed 3 bases and J shed 1 base, with 6 bases lying between them. Here the CDR3 reads CASSFDRNTEAFF. The CDR3 DNA is TGTGCCAGCAGTTTTGACAGGAACACTGAAGCTTTCTTT.

This chain uses TRBV3-1 (or the pseudogene TRBV3-2) with TRBJ1-1, with D possibly being TRBD1 (5 bases). The CDR3 totals 16 residues. Trimming left V 4 bases short and J 1 base short, with 16 bases between. Germline V gives CDR1 LGHDT, CDR2 YNNKEL (reference sequence). This CDR3 is CASSPAAGGGNTEAFF. The CDR3 DNA sequence: TGTGCCAGCAGCCCCGCGGCTGGGGGGGGGAACACTGAAGCTTTCTTT.

On this clone: Compared with germline, one end of the junction differs, possibly owing to a read error. The V and J genes are TRBV24-1 and TRBJ2-1, with 10 nucleotides matching TRBD1. The germline gives CDR1 KGHDR, CDR2 SFDVKD. The length of the CDR3 is 14 residues. CDR3 loop: CATSGQGVTNEQFF. The DNA for the CDR3 is TGTGCCACTAGTGGACAGGGGGTTACAAATGAGCAGTTCTTC.

The sample holds a few counts of this clone. This sequence joins TRBV6-5 and TRBJ1-2, with 7 bases matching TRBD1. Per the germline V gene, CDR1 is MNHEY and CDR2 is SVGAGI. The CDR3 contains 14 residues. V dropped 8 bases and J dropped 5; count of bases not matched to a gene: 11. CDR3 sequence (DNA): TGTGCCAGCGGCGCAGGGGGAGTCTTGTATGGCTACACCTTC. Protein product: CASGAGGVLYGYTF.

The chain joins TRBV9 to TRBJ2-3; no definite D call. CDR3 length: 14 residues. From germline, CDR1 is SGDLS and CDR2 YYNGEE. V dropped 0 bases and J dropped 6 bases, with 11 bases sitting between them. The CDR3 reads CASSVGVSSDTQYF. The CDR3 DNA reads TGTGCCAGCAGCGTAGGGGTGAGCAGCGATACGCAGTATTTT.

This rearrangement joins TRBV7-8 to TRBJ2-7; 7 positions match TRBD2. This CDR3 has 14 residues. V lost 5 bases and J lost 2; bases outside the gene matches: 6. The germline V gene encodes CDR1 SGHVS and CDR2 FQNEAQ. The CDR3 region is CASSRSGAAYEQYF. The DNA for the CDR3 is TGTGCCAGCAGCCGGAGCGGGGCCGCCTACGAGCAGTACTTC. The full variable domain, rest sourced from reference TRBV7-8 and TRBJ2-7, is GAGVSQSPRYKVAKRGQDVALRCDPISGHVSLFWYQQALGQGPEFLTYFQNEAQLDKSGLPSDRFFAERPEGSVSTLKIQRTQQEDSAVYLCASSRSGAAYEQYFGPGTRLTVT.

The chain carries TRBV5-1 and TRBJ2-1, with D perhaps TRBD1 (5 bases). The CDR3 has 14 amino acids. Trimming cost V 0 bases and J 3 bases, with 7 bases left between them. The germline CDR1 and CDR2 sequences are SGHRS and YFSETQ. For the CDR3, the DNA is TGCGCCAGCAGCTTGGATAGGGGCTACAATGAGCAGTTCTTC. Translation gives CASSLDRGYNEQFF.

The rearrangement links TRBV4-2 to TRBJ2-2, with D perhaps TRBD1 or TRBD2 (6 bases each). CDR3 length equals 18 residues. Germline-derived CDR1 and CDR2 are LGHNA and YNFKEQ. The V end was cut by 0 bases, the J end by 0 bases, with 14 bases between. CDR3 DNA sequence: TGTGCCAGCAGCCAAGACCCGGGGGCGGGGACGAACACCGGGGAGCTGTTTTTT. Protein: CASSQDPGAGTNTGELFF.